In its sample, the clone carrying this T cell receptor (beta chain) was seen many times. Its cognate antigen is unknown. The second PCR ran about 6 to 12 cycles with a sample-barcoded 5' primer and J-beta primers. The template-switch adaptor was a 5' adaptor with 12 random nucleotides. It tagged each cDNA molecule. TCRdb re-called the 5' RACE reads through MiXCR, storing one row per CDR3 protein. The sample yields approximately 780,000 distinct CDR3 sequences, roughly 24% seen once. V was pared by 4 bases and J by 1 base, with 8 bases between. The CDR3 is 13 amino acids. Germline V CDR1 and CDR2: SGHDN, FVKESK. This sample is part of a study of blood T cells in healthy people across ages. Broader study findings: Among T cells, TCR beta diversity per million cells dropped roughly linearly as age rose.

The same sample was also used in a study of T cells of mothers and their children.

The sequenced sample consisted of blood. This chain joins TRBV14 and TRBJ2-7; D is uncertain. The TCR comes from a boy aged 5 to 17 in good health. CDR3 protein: CASSPHISYEQYF. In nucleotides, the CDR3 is TGTGCCAGCAGCCCTCACATATCCTACGAGCAGTACTTC.